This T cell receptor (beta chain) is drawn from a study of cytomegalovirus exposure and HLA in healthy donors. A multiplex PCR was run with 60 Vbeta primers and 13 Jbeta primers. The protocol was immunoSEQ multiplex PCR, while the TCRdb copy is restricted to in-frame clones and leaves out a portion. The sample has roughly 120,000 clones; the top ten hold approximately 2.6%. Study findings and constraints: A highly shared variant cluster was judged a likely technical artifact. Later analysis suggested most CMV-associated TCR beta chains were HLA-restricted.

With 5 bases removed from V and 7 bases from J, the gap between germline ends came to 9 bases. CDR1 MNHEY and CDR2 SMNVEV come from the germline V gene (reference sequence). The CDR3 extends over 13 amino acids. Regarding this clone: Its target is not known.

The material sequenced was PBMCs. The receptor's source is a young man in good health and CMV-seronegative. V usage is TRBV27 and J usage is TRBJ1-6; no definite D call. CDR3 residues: CASSDGRNSPLHF. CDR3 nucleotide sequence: TGTGCCAGCAGTGACGGGAGAAATTCACCCCTCCACTTT.